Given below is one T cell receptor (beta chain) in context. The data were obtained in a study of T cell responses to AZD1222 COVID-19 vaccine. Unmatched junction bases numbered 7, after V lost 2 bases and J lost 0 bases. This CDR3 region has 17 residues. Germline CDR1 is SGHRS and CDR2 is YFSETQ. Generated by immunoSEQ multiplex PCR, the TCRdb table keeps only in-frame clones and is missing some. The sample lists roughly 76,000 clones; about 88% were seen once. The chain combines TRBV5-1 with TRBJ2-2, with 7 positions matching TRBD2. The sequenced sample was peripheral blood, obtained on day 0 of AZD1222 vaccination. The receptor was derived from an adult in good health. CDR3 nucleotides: TGCGCCAGCAGCTTACGATATAGCGGGTCGAACACCGGGGAGCTGTTTTTT. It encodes CASSLRYSGSNTGELFF.